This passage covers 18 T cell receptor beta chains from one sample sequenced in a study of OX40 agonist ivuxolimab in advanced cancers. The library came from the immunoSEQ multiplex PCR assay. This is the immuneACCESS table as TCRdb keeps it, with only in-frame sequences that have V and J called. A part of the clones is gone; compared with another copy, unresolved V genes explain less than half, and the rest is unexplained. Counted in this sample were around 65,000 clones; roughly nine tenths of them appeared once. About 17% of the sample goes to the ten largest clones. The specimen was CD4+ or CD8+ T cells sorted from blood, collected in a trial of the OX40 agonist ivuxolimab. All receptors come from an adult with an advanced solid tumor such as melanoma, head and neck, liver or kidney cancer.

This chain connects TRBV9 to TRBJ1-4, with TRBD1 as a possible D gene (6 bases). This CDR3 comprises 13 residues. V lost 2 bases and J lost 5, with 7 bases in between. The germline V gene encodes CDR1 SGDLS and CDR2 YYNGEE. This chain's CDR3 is CASSVQGNEKLFF. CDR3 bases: TGTGCCAGCAGCGTCCAGGGGAATGAAAAACTGTTTTTT.

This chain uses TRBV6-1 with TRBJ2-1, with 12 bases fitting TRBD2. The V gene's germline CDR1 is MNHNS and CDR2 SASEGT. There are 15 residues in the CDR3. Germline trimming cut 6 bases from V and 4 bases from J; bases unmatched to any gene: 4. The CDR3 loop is CASSRLAGEYNEQFF. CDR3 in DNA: TGTGCCAGCAGCCGACTAGCGGGGGAGTACAATGAGCAGTTCTTC.

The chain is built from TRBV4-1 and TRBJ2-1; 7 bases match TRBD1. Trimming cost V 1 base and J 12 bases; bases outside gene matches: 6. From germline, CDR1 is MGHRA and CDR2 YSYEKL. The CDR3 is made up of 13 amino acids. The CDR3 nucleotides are TGCGCCAGCAGCCAAGTTACCACAGGGGTGCAGTTCTTC. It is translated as CASSQVTTGVQFF.

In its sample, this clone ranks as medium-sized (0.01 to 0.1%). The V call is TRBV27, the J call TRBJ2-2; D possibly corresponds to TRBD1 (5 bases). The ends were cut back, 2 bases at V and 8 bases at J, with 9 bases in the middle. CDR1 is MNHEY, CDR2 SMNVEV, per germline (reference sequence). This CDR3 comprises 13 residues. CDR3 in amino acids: CASSLRRQGELFF. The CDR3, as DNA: TGTGCCAGCAGTTTAAGAAGACAGGGGGAGCTGTTTTTT.

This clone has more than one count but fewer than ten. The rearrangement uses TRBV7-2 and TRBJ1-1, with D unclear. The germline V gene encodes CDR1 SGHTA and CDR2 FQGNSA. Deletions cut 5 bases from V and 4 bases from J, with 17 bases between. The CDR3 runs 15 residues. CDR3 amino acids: CASSPSRGYGTEAFF. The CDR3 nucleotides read TGTGCCAGCAGCCCAAGCCGGGGATACGGCACTGAAGCTTTCTTT.

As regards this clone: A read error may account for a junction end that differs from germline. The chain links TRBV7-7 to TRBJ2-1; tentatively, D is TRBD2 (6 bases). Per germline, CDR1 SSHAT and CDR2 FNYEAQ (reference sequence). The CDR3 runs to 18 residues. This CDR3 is CASSLGVGQRRGSNEQFF. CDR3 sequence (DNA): TGTGCTAGCAGCTTAGGAGTCGGGCAGAGGCGGGGTAGCAATGAGCAGTTCTTC.

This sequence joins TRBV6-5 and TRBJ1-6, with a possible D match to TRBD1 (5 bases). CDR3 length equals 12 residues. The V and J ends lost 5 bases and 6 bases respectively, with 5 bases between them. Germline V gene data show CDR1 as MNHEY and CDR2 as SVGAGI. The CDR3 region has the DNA TGTGCCAGCAGTCAGGGTAATTCACCCCTCCACTTT. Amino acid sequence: CASSQGNSPLHF.

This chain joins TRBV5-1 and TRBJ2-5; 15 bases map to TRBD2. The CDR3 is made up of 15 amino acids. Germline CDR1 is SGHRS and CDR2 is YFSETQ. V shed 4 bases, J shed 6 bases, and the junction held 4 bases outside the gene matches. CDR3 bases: TGCGCCAGCAGCACGGGACTAGCGGGGGGCAAGACCCAGTACTTC. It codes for CASSTGLAGGKTQYF.

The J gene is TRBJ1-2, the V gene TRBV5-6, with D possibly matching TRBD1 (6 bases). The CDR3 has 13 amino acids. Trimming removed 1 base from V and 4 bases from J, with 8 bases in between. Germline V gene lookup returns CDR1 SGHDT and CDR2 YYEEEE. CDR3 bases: TGTGCCAGCAGCTTGATGGGGGCCTATGGCTACACCTTC. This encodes CASSLMGAYGYTF.

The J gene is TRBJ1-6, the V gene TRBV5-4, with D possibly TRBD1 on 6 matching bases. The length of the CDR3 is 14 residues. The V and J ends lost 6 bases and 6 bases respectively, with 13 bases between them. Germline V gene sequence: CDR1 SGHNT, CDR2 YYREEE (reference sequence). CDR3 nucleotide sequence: TGTGCCAGCACGCAGGACAGCCCTAATTCACCCCTCCACTTT. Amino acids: CASTQDSPNSPLHF.

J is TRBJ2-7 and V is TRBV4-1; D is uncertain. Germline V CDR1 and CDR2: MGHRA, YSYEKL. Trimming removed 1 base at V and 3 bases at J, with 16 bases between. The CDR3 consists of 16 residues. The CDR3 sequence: CASSQGDPLSLYEQYF. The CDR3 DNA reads TGCGCCAGCAGCCAAGGAGACCCCTTATCCCTCTACGAGCAGTACTTC.

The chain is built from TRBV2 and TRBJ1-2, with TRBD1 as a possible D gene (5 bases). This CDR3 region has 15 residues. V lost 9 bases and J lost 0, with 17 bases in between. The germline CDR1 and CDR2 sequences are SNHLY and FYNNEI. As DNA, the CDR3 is TGTGCCAGACTTATTCCGACAGAAACTAACTATGGCTACACCTTC. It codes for CARLIPTETNYGYTF. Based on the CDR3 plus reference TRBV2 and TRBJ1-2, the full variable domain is EPEVTQTPSHQVTQMGQEVILRCVPISNHLYFYWYRQILGQKVEFLVSFYNNEISEKSEIFDDQFSVERPDGSNFTLKIRSTKLEDSAMYFCARLIPTETNYGYTFGSGTRLTVV.

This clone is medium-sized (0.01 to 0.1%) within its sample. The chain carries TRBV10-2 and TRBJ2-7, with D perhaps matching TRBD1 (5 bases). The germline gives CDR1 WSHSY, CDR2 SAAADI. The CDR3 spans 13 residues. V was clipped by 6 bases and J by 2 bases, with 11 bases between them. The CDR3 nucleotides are TGCGCCAGCAGGGATACAGGTACCTACGAGCAGTACTTC. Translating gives CASRDTGTYEQYF.

The CDR3 spells CASSPDSIYEQYF. In DNA form, the CDR3 reads TGTGCCAGCAGCCCCGACAGCATCTACGAGCAGTACTTC. V gene TRBV5-6 combines with J gene TRBJ2-7; TRBD1 is a possible D gene (5 bases). The CDR3 sequence is 13 residues long. Germline V gene lookup returns CDR1 SGHDT and CDR2 YYEEEE. V was cut by 4 bases and J by 3 bases, with 11 bases left in between.

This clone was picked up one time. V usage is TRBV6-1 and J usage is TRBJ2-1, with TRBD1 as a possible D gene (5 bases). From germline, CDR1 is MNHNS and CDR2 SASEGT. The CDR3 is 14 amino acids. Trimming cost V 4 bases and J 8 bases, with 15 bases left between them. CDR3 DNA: TGTGCCAGCAGTGGCAGGGAATATGTCGATGAGCAGTTCTTC. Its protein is CASSGREYVDEQFF.

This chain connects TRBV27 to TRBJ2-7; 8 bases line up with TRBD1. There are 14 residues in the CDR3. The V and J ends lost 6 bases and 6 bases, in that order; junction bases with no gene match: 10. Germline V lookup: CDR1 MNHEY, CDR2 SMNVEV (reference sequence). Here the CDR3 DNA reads TGTGCCAGCAGCTCCTCCGGACAGGGAACCGAGCAGTACTTC. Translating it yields CASSSSGQGTEQYF.

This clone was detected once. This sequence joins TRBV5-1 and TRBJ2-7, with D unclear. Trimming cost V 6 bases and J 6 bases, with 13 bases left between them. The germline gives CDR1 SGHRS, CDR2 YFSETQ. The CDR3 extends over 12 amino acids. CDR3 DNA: TGCGCCAGCACCCAAGACGGCCTCGAGCAGTACTTC. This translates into CASTQDGLEQYF.

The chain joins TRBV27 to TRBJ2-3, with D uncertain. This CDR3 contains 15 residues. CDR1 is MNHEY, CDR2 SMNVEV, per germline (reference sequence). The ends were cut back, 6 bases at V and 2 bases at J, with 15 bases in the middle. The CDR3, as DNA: TGTGCCAGCAGGCCCCCAAGGGCCCTCACAGATACGCAGTATTTT. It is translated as CASRPPRALTDTQYF.